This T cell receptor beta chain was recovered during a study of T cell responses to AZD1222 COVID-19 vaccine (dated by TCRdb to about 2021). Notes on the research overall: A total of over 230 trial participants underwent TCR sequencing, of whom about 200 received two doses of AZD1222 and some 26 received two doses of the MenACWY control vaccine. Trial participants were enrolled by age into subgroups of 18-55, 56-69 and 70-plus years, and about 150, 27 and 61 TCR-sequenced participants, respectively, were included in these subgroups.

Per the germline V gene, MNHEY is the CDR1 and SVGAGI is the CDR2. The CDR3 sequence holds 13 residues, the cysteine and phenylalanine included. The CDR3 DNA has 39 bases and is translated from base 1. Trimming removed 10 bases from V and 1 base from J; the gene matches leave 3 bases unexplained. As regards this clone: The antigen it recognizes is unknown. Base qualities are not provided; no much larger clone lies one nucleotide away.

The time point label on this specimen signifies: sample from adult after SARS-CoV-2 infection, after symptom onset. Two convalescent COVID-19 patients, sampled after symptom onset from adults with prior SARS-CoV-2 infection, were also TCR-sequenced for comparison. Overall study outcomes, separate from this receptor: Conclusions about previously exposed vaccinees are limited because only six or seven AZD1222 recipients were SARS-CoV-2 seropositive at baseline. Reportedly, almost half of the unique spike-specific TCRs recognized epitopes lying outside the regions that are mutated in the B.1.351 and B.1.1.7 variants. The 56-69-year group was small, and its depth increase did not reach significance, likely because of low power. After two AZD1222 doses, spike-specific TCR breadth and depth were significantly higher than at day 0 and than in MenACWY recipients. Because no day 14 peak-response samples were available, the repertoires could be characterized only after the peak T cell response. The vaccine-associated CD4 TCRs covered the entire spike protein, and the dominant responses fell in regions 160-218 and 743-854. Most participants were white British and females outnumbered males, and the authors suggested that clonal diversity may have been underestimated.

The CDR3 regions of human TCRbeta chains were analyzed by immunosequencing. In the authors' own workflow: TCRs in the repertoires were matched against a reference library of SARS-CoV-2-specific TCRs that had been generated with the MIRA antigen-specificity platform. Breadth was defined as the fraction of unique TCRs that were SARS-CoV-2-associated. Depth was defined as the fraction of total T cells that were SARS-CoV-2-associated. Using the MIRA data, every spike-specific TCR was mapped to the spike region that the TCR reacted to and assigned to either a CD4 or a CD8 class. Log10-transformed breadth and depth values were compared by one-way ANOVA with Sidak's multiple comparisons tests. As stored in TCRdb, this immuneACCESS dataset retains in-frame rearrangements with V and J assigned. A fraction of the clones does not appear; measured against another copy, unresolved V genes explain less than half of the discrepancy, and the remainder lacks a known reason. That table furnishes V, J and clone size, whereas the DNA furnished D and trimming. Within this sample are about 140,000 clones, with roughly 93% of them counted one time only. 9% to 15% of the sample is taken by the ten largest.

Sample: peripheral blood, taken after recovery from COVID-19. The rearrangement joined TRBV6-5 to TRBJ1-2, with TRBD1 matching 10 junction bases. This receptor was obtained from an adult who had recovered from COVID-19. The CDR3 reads CATTGGFNYGYTF. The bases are TGTGCCACGACAGGGGGCTTTAACTATGGCTACACCTTC.